The 24 T cell receptor beta chains below come from one sample, sequenced in a study of human T cells and chemical hapten exposure. Each CDR3 protein is one row after TCRdb ran MiXCR on the RACE reads. The repertoire includes roughly 110,000 distinct CDR3 sequences, less than 15% of them detected once, and 1.6% sits in the top ten. As for time point: pre-sensitization, week 0. Treatment specified: therapeutic diphenylcyclopropenone sensitization with weekly scalp DPC. The sample consisted of whole blood, taken in connection with sensitization to the hapten diphenylcyclopropenone (DPC). The receptor source for this set is a woman aged 50 to 60 with alopecia areata. Some clones in this sample may be carry-over from other donors' samples.

This clonotype was detected many times. V and J are TRBV4-2 and TRBJ1-1; D call uncertain. The CDR3 spans 16 residues. In germline, CDR1 is LGHNA, CDR2 YNFKEQ. Trimming left V 0 bases short and J 3 bases short, with 14 bases between. Here the CDR3 DNA reads TGTGCCAGCAGCCAAGAAATGGGAGTGGGGTACACTGAAGCTTTCTTT. Amino acid sequence: CASSQEMGVGYTEAFF.

CDR3 nucleotide sequence: TGTGCCAGCAGCTTAGGGGCAGGGTGGTCGAACACTGAAGCTTTCTTT. It codes for CASSLGAGWSNTEAFF. The chain links TRBV7-6 to TRBJ1-1; the D gene is possibly TRBD1 (5 bases). The CDR3 sequence is 16 residues long. Germline V gene lookup returns CDR1 SGHVS and CDR2 FNYEAQ. Between the trimmed V and J ends, which lost 1 base and 1 base, there was a span of 13 bases. Filled out from reference TRBV7-6 and TRBJ1-1, the complete variable domain reads GAGVSQSPRYKVTKRGQDVALRCDPISGHVSLYWYRQALGQGPEFLTYFNYEAQQDKSGLPNDRFSAERPEGSISTLTIQRTEQRDSAMYRCASSLGAGWSNTEAFFGQGTRLTVV.

The chain combines TRBV28 with TRBJ2-2; D remains unclear. V lost 1 base and J 3 bases, leaving 12 bases between the germline ends. CDR1 and CDR2 from the germline V gene are MDHEN and SYDVKM. CDR3 length: 16 residues. This chain's CDR3 is CASSLLYGFDTGELFF. The CDR3 DNA sequence: TGTGCCAGCAGTTTATTATACGGGTTTGACACCGGGGAGCTGTTTTTT.

The V call is TRBV10-3, the J call TRBJ2-1; 14 nucleotides align to TRBD2. The V gene's germline CDR1 is ENHRY and CDR2 SYGVKD. V shed 6 bases, J shed 8 bases, and the junction held 6 bases outside the gene matches. This CDR3 has 15 amino acids. CDR3 loop: CAISEPGLAGDEQFF. The CDR3, as DNA: TGTGCCATCAGCGAACCGGGACTAGCGGGAGATGAGCAGTTCTTC.

This sequence joins TRBV5-6 and TRBJ2-3, with D unresolved. Germline loops: CDR1 SGHDT, CDR2 YYEEEE. The V end was cut by 0 bases, the J end by 4 bases, with 12 bases between. The CDR3 runs 15 residues. CDR3 bases: TGTGCCAGCAGCTTGGGGCCTCCAAAGGCAGATACGCAGTATTTT. It yields the protein CASSLGPPKADTQYF.

The chain has TRBV18 and TRBJ2-1; 10 bases match TRBD2. Germline CDR1 KGHSH, CDR2 LQKENI. The CDR3 totals 16 residues. Trimming removed 2 bases from V and 6 bases from J; junction bases left unmatched: 7. CDR3 DNA sequence: TGTGCCAGCTCACCAAGCGGGAGGGCCCTTGGCAATGAGCAGTTCTTC. Translating gives CASSPSGRALGNEQFF.

The J gene is TRBJ2-5, the V gene TRBV7-2, with 11 positions matching TRBD2. The CDR3 loop spans 16 amino acids. The V gene end was trimmed by 1 base and the J gene end by 4 bases; junction bases not matched to a gene: 5. Germline lookup yields CDR1 SGHTA and CDR2 FQGNSA. CDR3 in DNA: TGTGCCAGCAGCTTAGGGGGGACTAGCGGTCGAGAGACCCAGTACTTC. This codes for CASSLGGTSGRETQYF.

This clonotype showed up just a few times. The gene calls are TRBV14 and TRBJ2-3, with D unclear. V gave up 2 bases and J gave up 6 bases, with 12 bases separating them. This CDR3 is built from 14 residues. The V gene's germline CDR1 is SGHDN and CDR2 FVKESK. The CDR3 DNA sequence: TGTGCCAGCAGCCAACTTCTTTGGACGGATACGCAGTATTTT. Amino acid sequence: CASSQLLWTDTQYF.

The V call is TRBV29-1, the J call TRBJ1-1; D may be TRBD1 (5 bases). Trimming took off 6 bases at V and 0 bases at J, with 11 bases between the two ends. The germline gives CDR1 SQVTM, CDR2 ANQGSEA. The CDR3 length is 13 residues. The CDR3 spells CSVRGRMNTEAFF. In DNA, the CDR3 is TGCAGCGTCCGGGGCCGTATGAACACTGAAGCTTTCTTT. Combining the CDR3 with reference TRBV29-1 and TRBJ1-1 gives the whole variable domain SAVISQKPSRDICQRGTSLTIQCQVDSQVTMMFWYRQQPGQSLTLIATANQGSEATYESGFVIDKFPISRPNLTFSTLTVSNMSPEDSSIYLCSVRGRMNTEAFFGQGTRLTVV.

A few counts support this clonotype. A much bigger clone sits one base away, suggesting this may be a read error. Since the CDR3 does not end with the conserved phenylalanine or tryptophan, this likely comes from a read error. The chain has TRBV29-1 and TRBJ2-1; D is tentatively TRBD1 or TRBD2 (5 bases each). Germline V CDR1 and CDR2: SQVTM, ANQGSEA. The V gene lost 4 bases and the J gene lost 8 bases, with 9 bases spanning the gap. This CDR3 contains 11 residues. CDR3 residues: CSVVGADEQFL. CDR3 nucleotides: TGCAGCGTTGTCGGGGCCGATGAGCAGTTCTTA.

The chain recombines TRBV11-2 with TRBJ2-5; 7 bases agree with TRBD1. The CDR3 loop spans 14 amino acids. Germline V gene lookup returns CDR1 SGHAT and CDR2 FQNNGV. Germline trimming cut 5 bases from V and 3 bases from J; bases unmatched to any gene: 6. The CDR3 DNA reads as TGTGCCAGCAGCCCTGGGACAGCCGAAGAGACCCAGTACTTC. Amino acids: CASSPGTAEETQYF.

This clonotype was detected a few times. The junction departs from the called germline gene at one end, perhaps through a read error. This chain joins TRBV7-7 and TRBJ2-1, with 10 bases identical to TRBD2. The CDR3 has 13 amino acids. The germline V gene has CDR1 SSHAT and CDR2 FNYEAQ (reference sequence). This CDR3 reads CASSPRTSGEQFF. The CDR3 bases are TGTGCTAGCAGCCCGCGGACTAGCGGTGAGCAGTTCTTC.

With respect to this clonotype: The junction departs from the called germline gene at one end, perhaps through a read error. CDR3 in amino acids: CASSPDVGAWNAGELFF. As DNA, the CDR3 is TGTGCCAGCAGCCCAGACGTGGGAGCCTGGAACGCCGGGGAGCTGTTTTTT. The rearrangement uses TRBV4-2 and TRBJ2-2; D may be TRBD2 (5 bases). The germline V gene has CDR1 LGHNA and CDR2 YNFKEQ. The CDR3 runs 17 residues.

The genes are TRBV7-9 and TRBJ2-4; weak D call: TRBD1 (5 bases). Per the germline V gene, CDR1 is SEHNR and CDR2 is FQNEAQ (reference sequence). Trimming left V 3 bases short and J 2 bases short, with 8 bases between. The CDR3 is 14 residues long. The CDR3 loop is CASSLQGSKNIQYF. CDR3 DNA: TGTGCCAGCAGCTTGCAGGGATCCAAAAACATTCAGTACTTC.

This clonotype has a count of ten or more. J is TRBJ2-5 and V is TRBV4-2; weak D call: TRBD2 (5 bases). Trimming removed 0 bases at V and 5 bases at J, with 16 bases between. The CDR3 spans 16 residues. Germline CDR1 is LGHNA and CDR2 is YNFKEQ. CDR3 loop: CASSQDWAGRVETQYF. For the CDR3, the DNA is TGTGCCAGCAGCCAAGATTGGGCGGGTCGAGTGGAGACCCAGTACTTC.

This clonotype was observed many times. DNA for the CDR3: TGCGCCAGCAGCTTTTGGGGACAGGGGCCTTATAGCAATCAGCCCCAGCATTTT. It translates to CASSFWGQGPYSNQPQHF. The V gene is TRBV5-1, the J gene TRBJ1-5, with 10 positions matching TRBD1. The trim removed 2 bases at V and 0 bases at J, leaving 8 bases unmatched. In germline, CDR1 is SGHRS, CDR2 YFSETQ. The CDR3 runs 18 residues.

The sample holds many counts of this clonotype. The J gene is TRBJ1-5, the V gene TRBV28, with TRBD1 as a possible D gene (5 bases). Germline lookup yields CDR1 MDHEN and CDR2 SYDVKM. The CDR3 has 16 residues. Trimming took off 0 bases at V and 3 bases at J, with 12 bases between the two ends. CDR3 sequence (DNA): TGTGCCAGCAGTTTATGGGGGGACGGAAACAATCAGCCCCAGCATTTT. Protein: CASSLWGDGNNQPQHF.

The chain links TRBV6-2 or TRBV6-3 to TRBJ1-1; no firm D call. The CDR3 contains 15 residues. Germline values: CDR1 MNHEY, CDR2 SVGEGT. The ends were cut back, 3 bases at V and 9 bases at J, with 20 bases in the middle. DNA for the CDR3: TGTGCCAGCAGTTATCGTACCGGGAGGGTCCAGAAAGCTTTCTTT. This sequence encodes CASSYRTGRVQKAFF.

This clonotype appeared many times. The V and J genes are TRBV7-9 and TRBJ2-1, with 13 bases that match TRBD2. The V and J ends lost 4 bases and 4 bases, in that order; junction bases with no gene match: 4. Germline lookup yields CDR1 SEHNR and CDR2 FQNEAQ (reference sequence). The CDR3 extends over 16 amino acids. The CDR3 DNA follows: TGTGCCAGCAGCTCCGGGACTAGCGGGAAGTACAATGAGCAGTTCTTC. Its translation: CASSSGTSGKYNEQFF.

The table lists this clonotype with a few counts. The rearrangement links TRBV18 to TRBJ1-5, with 9 bases fitting TRBD1. The germline gives CDR1 KGHSH, CDR2 LQKENI. The CDR3 has 17 amino acids. V shed 6 bases, J shed 0 bases, and the junction held 9 bases outside the gene matches. The CDR3 spells CASSQTGGANSNQPQHF. The CDR3 nucleotides read TGTGCCAGCTCTCAGACAGGGGGTGCGAATAGCAATCAGCCCCAGCATTTT.

The rearrangement uses TRBV20-1 and TRBJ2-1; 9 nucleotides match TRBD2. The CDR3 contains 14 residues. Germline V gene sequence: CDR1 DFQATT, CDR2 SNEGSKA (reference sequence). J gave up 5 bases and V 6 bases, and 8 bases lay outside the gene matches. The CDR3 region is CSALSGSGDNEQFF. CDR3 in DNA: TGCAGTGCCCTTAGCGGGAGTGGCGACAATGAGCAGTTCTTC.

The chain has TRBV7-8 and TRBJ2-4; 8 bases map to TRBD1. The germline V gene encodes CDR1 SGHVS and CDR2 FQNEAQ. The CDR3 spans 13 residues. The J segment lost 7 bases and the V segment lost 8 bases, leaving 7 bases of the junction unmatched. CDR3 in DNA: TGTGCCAGCGGGACCGGACAGGGCAACATTCAGTACTTC. Encoded protein: CASGTGQGNIQYF.

This clonotype was counted between two and nine times. The J gene is TRBJ2-3, the V gene TRBV29-1, with 10 bases that match TRBD2. J lost 6 bases, V lost 7 bases, and 7 bases had no gene match. The germline CDR1 and CDR2 sequences are SQVTM and ANQGSEA. The CDR3 consists of 13 residues. Here the CDR3 reads CSAEPGLADTQYF. The CDR3 DNA is TGCAGCGCAGAACCGGGACTAGCGGATACGCAGTATTTT.

J is TRBJ2-7 and V is TRBV5-1; D may match TRBD1 or TRBD2 (6 bases each). The CDR3 consists of 13 residues. In germline, CDR1 is SGHRS, CDR2 YFSETQ. Deletions cut 0 bases from V and 6 bases from J, with 10 bases between. The CDR3 DNA follows: TGCGCCAGCAGCTTGGTGGGGGGCTCCGAGCAGTACTTC. It codes for CASSLVGGSEQYF.